Below are 3 T cell receptor beta chains sequenced from a single sample in a study of a mutant IDH1 vaccine in newly diagnosed glioma. Using immunoSEQ multiplex PCR, the repertoire was profiled, and TCRdb retains in-frame clones only, with some absent. The sample holds about 65,000 clones; more than 75% are singletons and the top ten take over 4%. These TCRs are of unknown antigen specificity. The sample's time point: week 23, last vaccination. The content of each vaccine dose was 300 ug of mutant IDH1 20-mer peptide, and topical imiquimod accompanied it. The material sequenced was PBMCs, taken from a glioma patient whose treatment included an IDH1 peptide vaccine. The receptor set was obtained from a man in his thirties or forties with glioma.

The chain uses TRBV19 and TRBJ2-7; no definite D call. This CDR3 spans 15 amino acids. CDR1 and CDR2 (germline): LNHDA, SQIVND (reference sequence). Trimming stripped 3 bases from V and 0 bases from J, with 12 bases between. CDR3 in amino acids: CASSMEDGSSYEQYF. As DNA, the CDR3 is TGTGCCAGTAGTATGGAAGACGGATCCTCCTACGAGCAGTACTTC. Full variable domain (outside the CDR3, taken from reference TRBV19 and TRBJ2-7): DGGITQSPKYLFRKEGQNVTLSCEQNLNHDAMYWYRQDPGQGLRLIYYSQIVNDFQKGDIAEGYSVSREKKESFPLTVTSAQKNPTAFYLCASSMEDGSSYEQYFGPGTRLTVT.

The rearrangement links TRBV5-6 to TRBJ2-5, with 14 positions matching TRBD2. The V segment lost 3 bases and the J segment 4 bases; nucleotides outside the gene matches: 8. The CDR3 is 17 amino acids. The germline V gene encodes CDR1 SGHDT and CDR2 YYEEEE. Here the CDR3 reads CASSYIMTSGGAETQYF. The CDR3 coding sequence is TGTGCCAGCAGCTATATTATGACTAGCGGGGGGGCAGAGACCCAGTACTTC. The entire variable domain, with the rest obtained from reference TRBV5-6 and TRBJ2-5, is as follows: DAGVTQSPTHLIKTRGQQVTLRCSPKSGHDTVSWYQQALGQGPQFIFQYYEEEERQRGNFPDRFSGHQFPNYSSELNVNALLLGDSALYLCASSYIMTSGGAETQYFGPGTRLLVL.

The chain recombines TRBV18 with TRBJ1-4; a possible D gene is TRBD1 (5 bases). Germline V lookup: CDR1 KGHSH, CDR2 LQKENI. Trimming left V 5 bases short and J 4 bases short, with 17 bases between. The length of the CDR3 is 16 residues. CDR3: CASSRTNRDGNEKLFF. CDR3 DNA sequence: TGTGCCAGCTCAAGAACGAACCGGGACGGTAATGAAAAACTGTTTTTT.